The 27 T cell receptor beta chains given below trace back to one sample, sequenced in a study of T cells in localized non-small cell lung cancer. Sequencing was performed with immunoSEQ multiplex PCR; in TCRdb, only in-frame clones are kept and a portion is missing. The data show around 83,000 clones, roughly 80% seen once. The sample was PBMCs, taken before any cancer treatment. The source is a man between 40 and 75 years old with stage II squamous cell lung carcinoma.

The CDR3: CASQGHYEQYF. For the CDR3, the DNA is TGTGCCAGCCAGGGTCATTACGAGCAGTACTTC. This chain connects TRBV6-1 to TRBJ2-7, with TRBD1 as a possible D gene (5 bases). The V end lost 8 bases, the J end lost 4 bases, and 9 bases lay between the germline ends. Germline V lookup: CDR1 MNHNS, CDR2 SASEGT. The CDR3 covers 11 residues.

The chain is built from TRBV5-1 and TRBJ1-2; maybe TRBD1 (5 bases). This CDR3 contains 14 residues. The germline CDR1 and CDR2 sequences are SGHRS and YFSETQ. V gave up 0 bases and J gave up 4 bases, with 10 bases separating them. CDR3 DNA: TGCGCCAGCAGCTTGGATGAGGGGACCTATGGCTACACCTTC. This encodes CASSLDEGTYGYTF.

The chain is built from TRBV28 and TRBJ2-3; 11 bases map to TRBD2. The J segment lost 5 bases and the V segment lost 6 bases, leaving 1 base of the junction unmatched. The CDR3 has 13 residues. CDR1 and CDR2 from the germline V gene are MDHEN and SYDVKM. The CDR3 nucleotides are TGTGCCAGCAGCGGACTAGCGGGAGATACGCAGTATTTT. It yields the protein CASSGLAGDTQYF.

V is TRBV6-1 and J is TRBJ2-7; D call uncertain. There are 14 residues in the CDR3. Trimming left V 3 bases short and J 3 bases short, with 12 bases between. The germline gives CDR1 MNHNS, CDR2 SASEGT. For the CDR3, the DNA is TGTGCCAGCAGTGAGAGTGGGCTTTTCTACGAGCAGTACTTC. Its protein is CASSESGLFYEQYF.

V usage is TRBV9 and J usage is TRBJ2-1, with 8 nucleotides matching TRBD2. Germline CDR1 is SGDLS and CDR2 is YYNGEE. The junction had 8 bases not matched to a gene; V was cut back by 4 bases and J by 5 bases. This CDR3 comprises 15 residues. CDR3 coding DNA: TGTGCCAGCAGCTCGCGGGGGGCGGGGAACAATGAGCAGTTCTTC. Protein sequence: CASSSRGAGNNEQFF.

The DNA for the CDR3 is TGTGCCAGTAGTTCCCCCGGGACAGGGGGCAGAACTAATGAAAAACTGTTTTTT. Encoded protein: CASSSPGTGGRTNEKLFF. The chain recombines TRBV19 with TRBJ1-4; 12 positions match TRBD1. The CDR3 sequence is 18 residues long. CDR1 LNHDA and CDR2 SQIVND come from the germline V gene (reference sequence). V lost 5 bases, J lost 1 base, and 8 bases stayed unmatched.

V usage is TRBV5-1 and J usage is TRBJ1-4; D gene unclear. This CDR3 is 15 amino acids long. CDR1 is SGHRS, CDR2 YFSETQ, per germline. V was pared by 5 bases and J by 4 bases, with 15 bases between. In DNA, the CDR3 is TGCGCCAGCAGGAGTGTAGCAGGAAGTAATGAAAAACTGTTTTTT. This translates into CASRSVAGSNEKLFF.

This clone was seen a few times. The chain joins TRBV4-1 to TRBJ1-4; no clear D. V lost 3 bases and J lost 5, with 13 bases in between. The V gene's germline CDR1 is MGHRA and CDR2 YSYEKL. The CDR3 is made up of 15 amino acids. CDR3 amino acids: CASSQDRLQNEKLFF. In DNA form, the CDR3 reads TGCGCCAGCAGCCAGGACCGACTTCAGAATGAAAAACTGTTTTTT.

The rearrangement joins TRBV9 to TRBJ1-5; D unresolved. Deletions cut 4 bases from V and 8 bases from J, with 16 bases between. The CDR3 totals 14 residues. In germline, CDR1 is SGDLS, CDR2 YYNGEE. This chain's CDR3 is CASSPPGIWEPQHF. CDR3 DNA sequence: TGTGCCAGCAGCCCCCCGGGTATATGGGAGCCCCAGCATTTT.

CDR3 nucleotides: TGTGCCACCAGCAGCTTAGGCGGACGACGCACAGATACGCAGTATTTT. This encodes CATSSLGGRRTDTQYF. The chain employs TRBV15 and TRBJ2-3; D unclear. The CDR3 length is 16 residues. The germline gives CDR1 LNHNV, CDR2 YYDKDF (reference sequence). Trimming took 3 bases from V and 1 from J, leaving 14 bases between them.

This clone was picked up a small number of times. The chain is built from TRBV19 and TRBJ2-7, with D possibly matching TRBD2 (6 bases). V shed 6 bases and J shed 5 bases, with 17 bases lying between them. Germline CDR1 LNHDA, CDR2 SQIVND (reference sequence). The CDR3 has 14 residues. The CDR3 reads CASSSQGGFDEQYF. DNA for the CDR3: TGTGCCAGTAGCTCTCAAGGAGGGTTCGACGAGCAGTACTTC.

This chain uses TRBV5-6 with TRBJ1-5; 8 bases map to TRBD1. After removal of 4 bases from V and 5 bases from J, the junction contained 2 bases not matched to a gene. CDR1 is SGHDT and CDR2 is YYEEEE in the germline V gene. The CDR3 runs 13 residues. The CDR3 sequence is CASSRDRYQPQHF. DNA for the CDR3: TGTGCCAGCAGCCGGGACAGGTATCAGCCCCAGCATTTT.

This rearrangement joins TRBV4-1 to TRBJ2-7; a weak D match, TRBD1 (5 bases). V gave up 3 bases and J gave up 3 bases, with 12 bases separating them. The length of the CDR3 is 14 residues. Germline V CDR1 and CDR2: MGHRA, YSYEKL. In DNA form, the CDR3 reads TGCGCCAGCAGCCACTTCTCCGACAGCTACGAGCAGTACTTC. This gives the protein CASSHFSDSYEQYF.

V and J are TRBV19 and TRBJ2-3, with no clear D. The germline V and J ends were trimmed by 0 bases and 3 bases, with 7 bases remaining between them. The CDR3 is made up of 14 amino acids. CDR1 is LNHDA and CDR2 is SQIVND in the germline V gene (reference sequence). The CDR3 DNA follows: TGTGCCAGTAGTATAGATCCTATTACAGATACGCAGTATTTT. This gives the protein CASSIDPITDTQYF.

The J gene is TRBJ1-4, the V gene TRBV5-6; TRBD1 matches 7 bases. The J segment lost 5 bases and the V segment lost 5 bases, leaving 3 bases of the junction unmatched. Germline CDR1 reads SGHDT; CDR2 reads YYEEEE. The CDR3 loop spans 13 amino acids. The CDR3 protein is CASRGQLNEKLFF. CDR3 coding DNA: TGTGCCAGCAGGGGACAGTTAAATGAAAAACTGTTTTTT. The full variable domain, completed using reference TRBV5-6 and TRBJ1-4, is DAGVTQSPTHLIKTRGQQVTLRCSPKSGHDTVSWYQQALGQGPQFIFQYYEEEERQRGNFPDRFSGHQFPNYSSELNVNALLLGDSALYLCASRGQLNEKLFFGSGTQLSVL.

This chain uses TRBV5-5 with TRBJ2-2, with 11 positions matching TRBD2. CDR3 length: 15 residues. The germline V gene has CDR1 SGHKS and CDR2 YYEKEE (reference sequence). V was clipped by 5 bases and J by 3 bases; unmatched bases: 3. In DNA, the CDR3 is TGTGCCAGCAGACCTAGCGGGAGGCACACCGGGGAGCTGTTTTTT. It encodes CASRPSGRHTGELFF. Based on the CDR3 plus reference TRBV5-5 and TRBJ2-2, the full variable domain is DAGVTQSPTHLIKTRGQQVTLRCSPISGHKSVSWYQQVLGQGPQFIFQYYEKEERGRGNFPDRFSARQFPNYSSELNVNALLLGDSALYLCASRPSGRHTGELFFGEGSRLTVL.

The rearrangement uses TRBV28 and TRBJ2-4, with TRBD2 matching 7 bases. The CDR3 extends over 16 amino acids. CDR1 and CDR2 from the germline V gene are MDHEN and SYDVKM. V gave up 2 bases and J gave up 3 bases; unmatched junction bases: 7. This CDR3 is CASSLGGSKDKNIQYF. CDR3 DNA: TGTGCCAGCAGTTTAGGCGGGAGTAAGGACAAAAACATTCAGTACTTC.

The rearrangement links TRBV28 to TRBJ2-7, with D perhaps TRBD2 (6 bases). Germline V lookup: CDR1 MDHEN, CDR2 SYDVKM. CDR3 length: 14 amino acids. V lost 3 bases and J lost 4, with 13 bases in between. CDR3 in amino acids: CASSLSGGGYEQYF. CDR3 in DNA: TGTGCCAGCAGTTTGTCGGGTGGGGGGTACGAGCAGTACTTC.

The chain carries TRBV10-3 and TRBJ2-4; D unresolved. Germline CDR1 and CDR2: ENHRY and SYGVKD. The germline V and J ends were trimmed by 3 bases and 0 bases, with 6 bases remaining between them. The CDR3 has 14 residues. The CDR3 is CAISDNTAKNIQYF. The CDR3 DNA is TGTGCCATCAGTGACAACACAGCCAAAAACATTCAGTACTTC.

The rearrangement links TRBV6-6 to TRBJ2-7, with TRBD2 as a possible D gene (6 bases). Germline CDR1 reads MNHNY; CDR2 reads SVGAGI (reference sequence). This CDR3 comprises 15 residues. V gave up 7 bases and J gave up 2 bases, with 18 bases separating them. This CDR3 is CASTPTLANAYEQYF. The DNA for the CDR3 is TGTGCCAGCACCCCCACTCTAGCGAACGCCTACGAGCAGTACTTC.

V gene TRBV7-9 combines with J gene TRBJ2-1; unclear D gene. CDR3 length: 12 residues. The V and J ends lost 1 base and 8 bases respectively, with 6 bases between them. Germline V CDR1 and CDR2: SEHNR, FQNEAQ (reference sequence). The CDR3 sequence is CASSLGGDEQFF. The CDR3 DNA sequence: TGTGCCAGCAGCTTAGGAGGCGATGAGCAGTTCTTC.

This chain links TRBV9 with TRBJ2-7; the match to TRBD1 covers 8 bases. This CDR3 is built from 16 residues. CDR1 SGDLS and CDR2 YYNGEE come from the germline V gene. The J segment lost 0 bases and the V segment lost 0 bases, leaving 5 bases of the junction unmatched. The chain's CDR3 is CASSVEGTGLSYEQYF. The DNA of the CDR3 is TGTGCCAGCAGCGTAGAGGGGACAGGACTCTCCTACGAGCAGTACTTC.

The CDR3 DNA is TGTGCCAGCAGCTTAGAGTACGGCAGGTCGGGGACCCAGTACTTC. As protein: CASSLEYGRSGTQYF. The V gene is TRBV7-8, the J gene TRBJ2-5; the D is unclear. The CDR3 sequence is 15 residues long. Germline lookup yields CDR1 SGHVS and CDR2 FQNEAQ. V lost 1 base and J lost 7, with 16 bases in between.

In DNA, the CDR3 is TGTGCCATCAGTGAGTCCCTAGCGGGTACCTACGAGCAGTACTTC. Protein: CAISESLAGTYEQYF. V and J are TRBV10-3 and TRBJ2-7; 8 nucleotides align to TRBD2. Germline loops: CDR1 ENHRY, CDR2 SYGVKD. This CDR3 region has 15 residues. V shed 0 bases and J 2 bases; nucleotides not matched to a gene: 3.

V usage is TRBV19 and J usage is TRBJ2-1; 7 bases agree with TRBD1. J was trimmed by 4 bases and V by 8 bases; bases with no gene match: 5. From germline, CDR1 is LNHDA and CDR2 SQIVND (reference sequence). The CDR3 spans 13 residues. CDR3 sequence reads: CASAGGVYNEQFF. The DNA for the CDR3 is TGTGCCAGTGCAGGGGGAGTATACAATGAGCAGTTCTTC.

The sample holds one count of this clone. The rearrangement joins TRBV15 to TRBJ2-3; 10 positions match TRBD2. This CDR3 has 17 residues. Germline lookup yields CDR1 LNHNV and CDR2 YYDKDF (reference sequence). V was clipped by 1 base and J by 5 bases; unmatched bases: 9. The CDR3 bases are TGTGCCACCAGCAGAGGGTTAGCACTAGCGGGATTAGATACGCAGTATTTT. Translated: CATSRGLALAGLDTQYF.

The gene calls are TRBV5-1 and TRBJ2-3; D may match TRBD1 or TRBD2 (5 bases each). Germline assignment: CDR1 SGHRS and CDR2 YFSETQ. Trimming pared 5 bases from V and 0 bases from J, leaving 16 bases between. The CDR3 totals 16 residues. This chain's CDR3 is CASSFIGGSSTDTQYF. The CDR3 coding sequence is TGCGCCAGCAGTTTCATTGGGGGATCTAGCACAGATACGCAGTATTTT. Combining the CDR3 with reference TRBV5-1 and TRBJ2-3 gives the whole variable domain KAGVTQTPRYLIKTRGQQVTLSCSPISGHRSVSWYQQTPGQGLQFLFEYFSETQRNKGNFPGRFSGRQFSNSRSEMNVSTLELGDSALYLCASSFIGGSSTDTQYFGPGTRLTVL.